Below are 30 T cell receptor beta chains sequenced from a single sample in a study of T cell changes during pregnancy in multiple sclerosis. Assay: immunoSEQ multiplex PCR; the TCRdb copy retains only in-frame clones and omits some. The sample shows some 64,000 clones, about 90% of them seen only once. The starting material was peripheral blood, obtained after pregnancy. These receptors were collected from a female donor with multiple sclerosis, enrolled in a pregnancy study.

This chain uses TRBV19 with TRBJ1-1; 7 positions match TRBD1. Germline V gene lookup returns CDR1 LNHDA and CDR2 SQIVND (reference sequence). With 1 base clipped from V and 3 bases from J, the junction kept 5 bases outside the gene matches. This CDR3 contains 15 residues. CDR3 coding DNA: TGTGCCAGTAGTATAGTAAAGGGGGCTTACACTGAAGCTTTCTTT. Protein: CASSIVKGAYTEAFF.

V and J are TRBV7-2 and TRBJ2-7, with 10 bases fitting TRBD2. CDR3 length equals 18 residues. Germline V gene sequence: CDR1 SGHTA, CDR2 FQGNSA. V lost 0 bases to trimming and J lost 0 bases; unmatched junction nucleotides: 8. The CDR3 DNA reads TGTGCCAGCAGCTTAGCCAGCACTAGCGGGATCTCCTCCTACGAGCAGTACTTC. Residues: CASSLASTSGISSYEQYF. The variable domain in full, with the rest retrieved from reference TRBV7-2 and TRBJ2-7, is GAGVSQSPSNKVTEKGKDVELRCDPISGHTALYWYRQSLGQGLEFLIYFQGNSAPDKSGLPSDRFSAERTGGSVSTLTIQRTQQEDSAVYLCASSLASTSGISSYEQYFGPGTRLTVT.

This chain joins TRBV7-2 and TRBJ2-1; D is undetermined. Germline values: CDR1 SGHTA, CDR2 FQGNSA. The CDR3 extends over 13 amino acids. Trimming cost V 0 bases and J 6 bases, with 6 bases left between them. The CDR3 here is CASSLAHGNEQFF. The CDR3 nucleotides are TGTGCCAGCAGCTTAGCCCACGGCAATGAGCAGTTCTTC.

This rearrangement joins TRBV18 to TRBJ2-3; 7 bases are shared with TRBD2. The CDR3 runs to 16 residues. CDR1 KGHSH and CDR2 LQKENI come from the germline V gene. Losses at the gene ends were 3 bases for V and 6 bases for J; bases not matched to a gene: 12. The CDR3 region has the DNA TGTGCCAGCTCACCCCGGAGTGGGCTAGCGGCGGATACGCAGTATTTT. It encodes CASSPRSGLAADTQYF. Drawing the rest from reference TRBV18 and TRBJ2-3, the complete variable domain is NAGVMQNPRHLVRRRGQEARLRCSPMKGHSHVYWYRQLPEEGLKFMVYLQKENIIDESGMPKERFSAEFPKEGPSILRIQQVVRGDSAAYFCASSPRSGLAADTQYFGPGTRLTVL.

The V gene is TRBV7-9, the J gene TRBJ2-1; the match to TRBD1 covers 9 bases. Germline V lookup: CDR1 SEHNR, CDR2 FQNEAQ (reference sequence). V was pared by 10 bases and J by 8 bases, with 9 bases of the junction left unmatched. The CDR3 runs 13 residues. The CDR3 region is CAIRQGVLHEQFF. In nucleotides, the CDR3 is TGTGCCATCAGACAGGGGGTCTTACATGAGCAGTTCTTC. The full variable domain, its missing parts supplied by reference TRBV7-9 and TRBJ2-1, is DTGVSQNPRHKITKRGQNVTFRCDPISEHNRLYWYRQTLGQGPEFLTYFQNEAQLEKSRLLSDRFSAERPKGSFSTLEIQRTEQGDSAMYLCAIRQGVLHEQFFGPGTRLTVL.

The V and J genes are TRBV5-1 and TRBJ2-1; 12 nucleotides agree with TRBD2. There are 16 residues in the CDR3. The J segment lost 4 bases and the V segment lost 1 base, leaving 3 bases of the junction unmatched. The V gene's germline CDR1 is SGHRS and CDR2 YFSETQ. CDR3 protein: CASSLMTSGGYNEQFF. The CDR3 DNA follows: TGCGCCAGCAGCTTGATGACTAGCGGGGGATACAATGAGCAGTTCTTC.

J is TRBJ2-7 and V is TRBV28; D possibly corresponds to TRBD2 (6 bases). The V and J ends lost 6 bases and 1 base respectively, with 13 bases between them. This CDR3 comprises 14 residues. The germline gives CDR1 MDHEN, CDR2 SYDVKM. CDR3 nucleotide sequence: TGTGCCAGCAGACCCCCCGCGGGGTCCTACGAGCAGTACTTC. As protein: CASRPPAGSYEQYF.

This chain links TRBV2 with TRBJ2-7; D perhaps matches TRBD1 (5 bases). There are 14 residues in the CDR3. Trimming pared 4 bases from V and 3 bases from J, leaving 13 bases between. Germline V gene sequence: CDR1 SNHLY, CDR2 FYNNEI. CDR3 region: CASSGLQVVYEQYF. The CDR3 DNA follows: TGTGCCAGCAGTGGATTACAGGTTGTCTACGAGCAGTACTTC.

This rearrangement joins TRBV2 to TRBJ1-2; 7 bases are shared with TRBD1. There are 14 residues in the CDR3. V shed 7 bases, J shed 2 bases, and the junction held 7 bases outside the gene matches. Germline CDR1 is SNHLY and CDR2 is FYNNEI. CDR3 loop: CASNPGQRNYGYTF. The CDR3 DNA follows: TGTGCCAGCAACCCGGGACAGCGGAACTATGGCTACACCTTC.

V is TRBV19 and J is TRBJ2-2, with 14 bases aligning to TRBD2. The CDR3 runs 18 residues. J gave up 8 bases and V 0 bases, and 8 bases lay outside the gene matches. The germline gives CDR1 LNHDA, CDR2 SQIVND (reference sequence). The CDR3 loop is CASSIDPPGLAGGGELFF. The CDR3 DNA follows: TGTGCCAGTAGTATAGACCCTCCCGGACTAGCGGGAGGAGGGGAGCTGTTTTTT.

This chain uses TRBV5-8 with TRBJ2-1, with TRBD1 matching 10 bases. The ends lost 4 bases at V and 8 bases at J; junction bases unmatched: 9. The CDR3 sequence is 15 residues long. Germline V CDR1 and CDR2: SGHTS, YDEGEE. CDR3 in amino acids: CASSSGTGEGDEQFF. CDR3 in DNA: TGTGCCAGCAGCAGTGGGACAGGGGAGGGCGATGAGCAGTTCTTC.

The chain uses TRBV7-6 and TRBJ1-4; D remains ambiguous. The V and J ends lost 1 base and 5 bases respectively, with 11 bases between them. The germline V gene has CDR1 SGHVS and CDR2 FNYEAQ. The CDR3 contains 15 residues. The CDR3 is CASSLGGGINEKLFF. In DNA, the CDR3 is TGTGCCAGCAGCTTAGGCGGCGGAATAAATGAAAAACTGTTTTTT. The full variable domain, with the rest looked up from reference TRBV7-6 and TRBJ1-4, is GAGVSQSPRYKVTKRGQDVALRCDPISGHVSLYWYRQALGQGPEFLTYFNYEAQQDKSGLPNDRFSAERPEGSISTLTIQRTEQRDSAMYRCASSLGGGINEKLFFGSGTQLSVL.

The CDR3 spells CASSLGAGFTDTQYF. The CDR3 DNA reads TGCGCCAGCAGCTTGGGAGCGGGGTTCACAGATACGCAGTATTTT. V usage is TRBV5-1 and J usage is TRBJ2-3; 7 bases line up with TRBD2. Germline CDR1 is SGHRS and CDR2 is YFSETQ. J lost 2 bases, V lost 0 bases, and 3 bases had no gene match. This CDR3 region has 15 residues.

This clone was seen only once. This chain links TRBV27 with TRBJ1-1; D might be TRBD1 (5 bases). V was pared by 3 bases and J by 3 bases, with 11 bases between. Per the germline V gene, CDR1 is MNHEY and CDR2 is SMNVEV (reference sequence). The CDR3 consists of 14 residues. The CDR3 protein is CASSFSARDTEAFF. In DNA form, the CDR3 reads TGTGCCAGCAGTTTCAGCGCCAGGGACACTGAAGCTTTCTTT.

The chain links TRBV19 to TRBJ2-1; 11 bases fit TRBD2. The CDR3 is made up of 14 amino acids. J lost 8 bases, V lost 1 base, and 1 base had no gene match. CDR1 LNHDA and CDR2 SQIVND come from the germline V gene (reference sequence). Here the CDR3 DNA reads TGTGCCAGTAGTATAGGTAGCGGGAGGGATGAGCAGTTCTTC. Translation: CASSIGSGRDEQFF.

This clone was counted only a few times. The CDR3 protein is CASNDYYEQYF. The CDR3 nucleotides are TGTGCCAGCAACGACTACTACGAGCAGTACTTC. The rearrangement joins TRBV6-1 to TRBJ2-7; D perhaps matches TRBD2 (5 bases). CDR1 MNHNS and CDR2 SASEGT come from the germline V gene. Trimming pared 7 bases from V and 3 bases from J, leaving 7 bases between. This CDR3 is 11 amino acids long.

This chain joins TRBV7-8 and TRBJ2-7; TRBD1 is a possible D gene (6 bases). V was clipped by 3 bases and J by 3 bases, with 12 bases between them. The CDR3 totals 14 residues. Germline V gene data show CDR1 as SGHVS and CDR2 as FQNEAQ. This chain's CDR3 is CASSFSQGNYEQYF. The CDR3 nucleotides read TGTGCCAGCAGCTTCAGTCAGGGGAACTACGAGCAGTACTTC.

This sequence joins TRBV27 and TRBJ2-7; 9 bases are a match to TRBD2. V was pared by 5 bases and J by 3 bases, with 11 bases of the junction left unmatched. Germline V gene sequence: CDR1 MNHEY, CDR2 SMNVEV (reference sequence). The CDR3 totals 16 residues. The CDR3 loop is CASSPLRLAGLYEQYF. CDR3 coding DNA: TGTGCCAGCAGTCCCCTAAGGCTAGCGGGGCTCTACGAGCAGTACTTC.

This sequence joins TRBV28 and TRBJ2-1; tentatively, D is TRBD2 (6 bases). This CDR3 contains 15 residues. Germline-derived CDR1 and CDR2 are MDHEN and SYDVKM. V was trimmed by 3 bases and J by 5 bases, leaving 14 bases between them. CDR3 sequence (DNA): TGTGCCAGCAGTTTGTTCACCGGGACTCACAATGAGCAGTTCTTC. This sequence encodes CASSLFTGTHNEQFF.

The V and J genes are TRBV11-2 and TRBJ2-7; 8 bases match TRBD2. The CDR3 spans 13 residues. Germline CDR1 reads SGHAT; CDR2 reads FQNNGV. V was clipped by 5 bases and J by 8 bases; unmatched bases: 8. CDR3 sequence (DNA): TGTGCCAGCAGCCGTACCCTAGCGGGTCAGCAGTACTTC. It yields the protein CASSRTLAGQQYF. The variable domain in full, with the rest retrieved from reference TRBV11-2 and TRBJ2-7, is EAGVAQSPRYKIIEKRQSVAFWCNPISGHATLYWYQQILGQGPKLLIQFQNNGVVDDSQLPKDRFSAERLKGVDSTLKIQPAKLEDSAVYLCASSRTLAGQQYFGPGTRLTVT.

The V and J genes are TRBV7-9 and TRBJ2-7; 8 positions match TRBD1. Losses at the gene ends were 5 bases for V and 4 bases for J; bases not matched to a gene: 7. This CDR3 comprises 14 residues. Germline CDR1 and CDR2: SEHNR and FQNEAQ (reference sequence). The CDR3 spells CASSRGQDSYEQYF. The CDR3 DNA follows: TGTGCCAGCAGCCGGGGACAGGACTCATACGAGCAGTACTTC. Using reference TRBV7-9 and TRBJ2-7 for the parts outside the CDR3, the full variable domain is DTGVSQNPRHKITKRGQNVTFRCDPISEHNRLYWYRQTLGQGPEFLTYFQNEAQLEKSRLLSDRFSAERPKGSFSTLEIQRTEQGDSAMYLCASSRGQDSYEQYFGPGTRLTVT.

The rearrangement links TRBV9 to TRBJ2-1; weak D call: TRBD1 (5 bases). V was cut by 0 bases and J by 4 bases, with 14 bases left in between. The CDR3 runs to 16 residues. The germline V gene has CDR1 SGDLS and CDR2 YYNGEE. CDR3 sequence (DNA): TGTGCCAGCAGCGTAGAAGGGGCAGGCTTTTACAATGAGCAGTTCTTC. Encoded protein: CASSVEGAGFYNEQFF.

This clone was detected only once. CDR3 coding DNA: TGTGCCAGCCGAGGCGGGACAGGGTACCACGAGCAGTACTTC. The encoded protein is CASRGGTGYHEQYF. V and J are TRBV19 and TRBJ2-7, with 9 bases that match TRBD1. The J segment lost 5 bases and the V segment lost 9 bases, leaving 11 bases of the junction unmatched. This CDR3 region has 14 residues. Germline CDR1 reads LNHDA; CDR2 reads SQIVND (reference sequence).

For the CDR3, the DNA is TGTGCCAGCTCCCTCGAACAGGGGGGGTACGAGCAGTACTTC. This encodes CASSLEQGGYEQYF. This chain connects TRBV18 to TRBJ2-7; perhaps TRBD1 as D (8 bases). CDR3 length: 14 residues. Germline V lookup: CDR1 KGHSH, CDR2 LQKENI. The V end lost 6 bases, the J end lost 4 bases, and 16 bases lay between the germline ends.

The genes are TRBV11-2 and TRBJ2-7; maybe TRBD1 (5 bases). The CDR3 loop spans 13 amino acids. The germline gives CDR1 SGHAT, CDR2 FQNNGV. With 2 bases removed from V and 5 bases from J, the gap between germline ends came to 10 bases. The CDR3 sequence is CASSLQGGDEQYF. Here the CDR3 DNA reads TGTGCCAGCAGCTTACAGGGTGGTGACGAGCAGTACTTC.

The chain has TRBV10-3 and TRBJ2-1; 9 bases line up with TRBD2. CDR1 is ENHRY and CDR2 is SYGVKD in the germline V gene. The V segment lost 6 bases and the J segment 3 bases; nucleotides outside the gene matches: 9. This CDR3 comprises 16 residues. The CDR3 DNA is TGTGCCATCAGAGCCATCCTAGCGGGACTCTACAATGAGCAGTTCTTC. Residues: CAIRAILAGLYNEQFF.

The rearrangement uses TRBV5-1 and TRBJ2-7; no firm D call. There are 14 residues in the CDR3. The V end was cut by 3 bases, the J end by 1 base, with 11 bases between. Germline-derived CDR1 and CDR2 are SGHRS and YFSETQ. The CDR3 DNA reads as TGCGCCAGCAGCTCGAACTCACCTTCCTACGAGCAGTACTTC. Residues: CASSSNSPSYEQYF.

The chain combines TRBV7-2 with TRBJ1-5; D ambiguous. V was clipped by 4 bases and J by 0 bases, with 13 bases between them. In germline, CDR1 is SGHTA, CDR2 FQGNSA. The CDR3 has 16 residues. CDR3 residues: CASSSGGFYSNQPQHF. CDR3 bases: TGTGCCAGCAGCTCGGGTGGGTTCTATAGCAATCAGCCCCAGCATTTT.

The chain combines TRBV10-3 with TRBJ1-1; 10 bases fit TRBD1. V lost 6 bases and J lost 5; bases outside the gene matches: 3. Germline values: CDR1 ENHRY, CDR2 SYGVKD. The CDR3 has 13 residues. The CDR3 spells CAISRDRGTEAFF. CDR3 nucleotides: TGTGCCATCAGCCGGGACAGGGGAACTGAAGCTTTCTTT.

The chain recombines TRBV6-5 with TRBJ1-3; 7 bases are shared with TRBD1. The germline V gene has CDR1 MNHEY and CDR2 SVGAGI. V gave up 4 bases and J gave up 0 bases; unmatched junction bases: 6. The CDR3 loop spans 16 amino acids. The CDR3 bases are TGTGCCAGCAGTTTGGACAGGCCCTCCTCTGGAAACACCATATATTTT. Amino acid sequence: CASSLDRPSSGNTIYF.